This entry features one T cell receptor (beta chain) sequence. This clone has more than one count but fewer than ten. Its cognate antigen has yet to be identified. No quality values exist for individual bases; no much larger clone is one base distant. The data belong to a study of blood T cell repertoires in COVID-19 (dated by TCRdb to the early 2020s). About the study as a whole: Samples from collaborators originated in the United States, Italy and Spain and spanned both the acute and convalescent phases of COVID-19. The prospective study material was composed of cDNA or gDNA derived from T cells, B-cell-depleted T cells, or PBMCs. Deeply sampled blood TCRbeta repertoires from subjects exposed to, actively infected with, or recovered from COVID-19 were included in the dataset. The repertoires were made available in a free public database intended to serve as a resource for research on the immune response to SARS-CoV-2. Samples were obtained from the ongoing ImmuneRACE study (first 160 participants) and from over 1,000 subjects provided by 6 global collaborators. Nearly every sample came with metadata listing a de-identified subject ID, COVID-19 status, age in years and sex. Where available, HLA class I and class II types were taken from metadata supplied by the sample provider and were not determined by assay-based typing. Broader findings and caveats from the paper: The amount of clinical and demographic metadata varied by source and participant and was provided uncurated.

Trimmed from V: 7 bases; trimmed from J: 4 bases; junction bases lacking a gene match: 4. CDR1 and CDR2 are read off the germline V gene as SGHAT and FQNNGV. From the cysteine up to the phenylalanine, the CDR3 has a length of 13 residues. Only the CDR3 portion is preserved as DNA: 39 bases, with reading frame beginning at the first base. In the prospective study, participants were roughly 18 to 100 years old, resided in approximately 22 geographic areas of the United States, and were enrolled through a virtual design. To assign participants to cohorts, the prospective study relied on clinical history that participants themselves reported in a screening survey and a study questionnaire. In the prospective study, mobile phlebotomists collected whole blood, serum and a nasopharyngeal or oropharyngeal swab from each participant. Prospective study participants could optionally give additional blood draws and questionnaires over an approximately two-month period. Prospective study blood samples were shipped either frozen or at room temperature before DNA extraction.

The immunoSEQ Assay, a bias-controlled multiplex PCR, was used to amplify TCRbeta CDR3 regions from genomic DNA. The paper's processing steps were these. Within the assay, amplification of reference gene primers was used to estimate how many nucleated cells each sample contained. To quantify the absolute abundance of each unique TCRbeta CDR3 rearrangement, sequence reads were collapsed and filtered. For each sample, productive Simpson clonality was calculated as the square root of Simpson's diversity index over productive rearrangements. What TCRdb holds here is the immuneACCESS table cut down to in-frame rearrangements. Part of the clones is not present; checked against another copy, under half of the missing clones reflect an unresolved V gene, and the others are unexplained. V and J calls and clone size are as listed in that table; D and trimming were resolved from the DNA. The sample table records 200,000 to 300,000 clones; around 87% of these occur just once. In total, the top ten clones hold approximately 3.5% of the sample.

The source of this sequence is a woman between 40 and 50 years old with acute COVID-19. The chain joins TRBV11-2 to TRBJ2-7, with 10 bases matching TRBD1. The sequenced sample was PBMCs or T cells enriched from blood (not recorded which). CDR3 reads: CASNRDRGYEQYF. DNA sequence: TGTGCCAGCAACCGGGACAGGGGATACGAGCAGTACTTC.